This TCR beta chain was recovered during a study of vaccination and CD4 T cells after COVID-19. Turning to the study itself: Sampling occurred at day 14 and days 161 to 241 post-vaccination in a few convalescent patients. As control conditions, cultures were given either a CEFX pool serving as positive control, an HIV-1 Nef pool, or no peptide at all.

The Oncomine TCR Beta short-read assay was applied to DNA of cultured CD4+ T cells. TCRdb fed the PCR reads into MiXCR, producing one record per CDR3 protein. The sample has roughly 26,000 distinct CDR3 sequences; roughly 38% are singletons. Trimming left V 1 base short and J 2 bases short, with 14 bases between. This CDR3 has 16 residues. The germline CDR1 and CDR2 sequences are SGHVS and FNYEAQ. Time point indicated: late sampling 161 to 241 days after vaccination in three convalescent patients. Treatment noted: roughly 10-day PBMC culture with coronavirus spike peptide pools or control peptides (ViraFEST assay). T cells were expanded with peptide pools, and expanded clonotypes were identified by TCR sequencing. Roughly 2 million PBMCs went into each well for culture with roughly 10 IU/ml IL-2 and around 10 ug/ml peptide pools. The sample holds a few counts of this clonotype. The antigen remains undetermined.

V usage is TRBV7-6 and J usage is TRBJ2-5; the D call may be TRBD1 or TRBD2 (7 bases each). The sample in question was CD4+ T cells from blood, cultured in vitro, obtained about 7 months after SARS-CoV-2 vaccination. This receptor was obtained from a human donor who had recovered from COVID-19. The CDR3, as DNA: TGTGCCAGCAGCTTAGGTCCAGGGGGGGGTCAAGAGACCCAGTACTTC. Protein sequence: CASSLGPGGGQETQYF. The entire variable domain, with the rest obtained from reference TRBV7-6 and TRBJ2-5, is as follows: GAGVSQSPRYKVTKRGQDVALRCDPISGHVSLYWYRQALGQGPEFLTYFNYEAQQDKSGLPNDRFSAERPEGSISTLTIQRTEQRDSAMYRCASSLGPGGGQETQYFGPGTRLLVL.